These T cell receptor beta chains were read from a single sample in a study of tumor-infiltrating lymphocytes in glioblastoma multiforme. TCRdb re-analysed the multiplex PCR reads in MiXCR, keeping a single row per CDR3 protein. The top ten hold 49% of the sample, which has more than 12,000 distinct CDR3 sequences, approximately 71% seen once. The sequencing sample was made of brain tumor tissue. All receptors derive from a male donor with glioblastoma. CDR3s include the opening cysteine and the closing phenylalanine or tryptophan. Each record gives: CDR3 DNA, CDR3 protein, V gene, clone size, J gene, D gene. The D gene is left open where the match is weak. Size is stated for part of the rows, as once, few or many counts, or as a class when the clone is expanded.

TGCAGTGCCCTGCGGACAGGGGCGACCCATAATACGCAGTATTTT,CSALRTGATHNTQYF,TRBV20-1,NA,TRBJ2-3,TRBD1
TGTACCAGCAGTGAAAGTCACTCTGGGGCCAACGTCATGACTTTC,CTSSESHSGANVMTF,TRBV25-1,NA,TRBJ2-6,NA
TGTGCCGGCAGTTTGAGGGTGGCCGGGGAGCTGTTATTT,CAGSLRVAGELLF,TRBV28,once,TRBJ2-2,NA
TGTGCCAGCAGCTATGTACAGAGCTACGAGCAGTACTTC,CASSYVQSYEQYF,TRBV12-3/TRBV12-4,few,TRBJ2-7,NA
TGCGCCAGCAGCGAGGACAGTAACGCCGGGGAGCTGTTTTTT,CASSEDSNAGELFF,TRBV4-3,NA,TRBJ2-2,NA
TGCAGTGCTAGAGGGGGCGCCGACCGACAAGAGACCCAGTACTTC,CSARGGADRQETQYF,TRBV20-1,NA,TRBJ2-5,NA
TGTGCCAGCAGTGATACCCGACAATCCATCGGGGAGTCGTTTTTT,CASSDTRQSIGESFF,TRBV6-1,NA,TRBJ2-2,NA
TGCAGTGCGCCGCGTGGGCCCTATAATGGCTACACCTTC,CSAPRGPYNGYTF,TRBV20-1,NA,TRBJ1-2,NA
TGTGCCAGCAGCTCACCTCTAGCGGGCGGAGAGACCCAGTACTTC,CASSSPLAGGETQYF,TRBV5-4,NA,TRBJ2-5,TRBD2
TGTGCCATCAGTGAGCTTGGGGACACGGGATCACCCCTCCACTTT,CAISELGDTGSPLHF,TRBV10-3,NA,TRBJ1-6,NA
TGCATTGCTAGCGCCCTGGGAGGGCCTAATTGCAAGCAGTACTTC,CIASALGGPNCKQYF,TRBV20-1,NA,TRBJ2-7,TRBD2
TGTGCCAGCAGCTACGGGGCGAACAATGAGCAGTTCTTC,CASSYGANNEQFF,TRBV11-3,NA,TRBJ2-1,NA
TGTGCCAGCAGTTGGATAGGGGCTGGAAACGCCATATATTTT,CASSWIGAGNAIYF,TRBV11-2,NA,TRBJ1-3,NA
TGTGCCAGCGGCTTAGATGGACAGGGGGGCACTGAAGCTTTCTTC,CASGLDGQGGTEAFF,TRBV11-2,once,TRBJ1-1,TRBD1
TGTGCCAGCAGCTGGGGCGGGACTAGTGCGAACACCGGGGAGCTGTTTTTT,CASSWGGTSANTGELFF,TRBV11-3,NA,TRBJ2-2,TRBD2
TGCAGTGCACCCGAGCGGACTAGCGAAACATACGAGCAGTACTTC,CSAPERTSETYEQYF,TRBV20-1,NA,TRBJ2-7,TRBD2
TGTGCCTGGAGTTTTACTAGCGCAGATACGCAGTATTTT,CAWSFTSADTQYF,TRBV30,few,TRBJ2-3,TRBD2
TGTGCCAGCAGCTGGAGGGGGGAGGGTGGGCAGTTATTC,CASSWRGEGGQLF,TRBV11-3,NA,TRBJ2-1,NA
TGCGCCAGCAGCCACCCCTCGGCGGGAGCCCACAATGAGCAGTTCTTC,CASSHPSAGAHNEQFF,TRBV4-1,medium-sized,TRBJ2-1,TRBD2
TGCAGCGGGGGACAAGAAGGTTCCCAGTACTTC,CSGGQEGSQYF,TRBV29-1,NA,TRBJ2-5,NA
TGTGCCAGCACCCCCGGGTCGAATGAGCAGTTCTTC,CASTPGSNEQFF,TRBV6-2/TRBV6-3,NA,TRBJ2-1,NA
TGTGGCACCACCCTGGATCAGAGGTACGAGCAGTACTTC,CGTTLDQRYEQYF,TRBV11-1,once,TRBJ2-7,NA
TGCAGTGCTAACGGAGGGGACCTCTACTACGGGCAGTACTTC,CSANGGDLYYGQYF,TRBV20-1,NA,TRBJ2-7,NA